The next 6 T cell receptor beta chains were all read from a single sample in a study of T cell responses to AZD1222 COVID-19 vaccine. Assay used: immunoSEQ multiplex PCR; TCRdb lists only in-frame clones, some missing. This table has 93,000 or so clones, approximately 89% appearing once. The sequenced sample was peripheral blood, obtained on day 0 of AZD1222 vaccination. These receptors were obtained from an adult in good health.

The chain is built from TRBV5-5 and TRBJ1-1, with D maybe TRBD1 (5 bases). Germline values: CDR1 SGHKS, CDR2 YYEKEE (reference sequence). CDR3 length: 14 amino acids. Trimming removed 7 bases at V and 3 bases at J, with 16 bases between. The CDR3 region has the DNA TGTGCCAGCTCTCAGTTCGGGGCGGACACTGAAGCTTTCTTT. This codes for CASSQFGADTEAFF.

This rearrangement joins TRBV6-5 to TRBJ1-4, with D tentatively TRBD1 (5 bases). Trimming pared 0 bases from V and 7 bases from J, leaving 12 bases between. CDR1 and CDR2 from the germline V gene are MNHEY and SVGAGI. The CDR3 has 15 amino acids. CDR3 residues: CASSYSPGFFEKLFF. The CDR3 region has the DNA TGTGCCAGCAGTTACTCGCCAGGGTTCTTTGAAAAACTGTTTTTT.

The V and J genes are TRBV5-1 and TRBJ2-3; TRBD1 matches at 10 bases. This CDR3 comprises 14 residues. Germline loops: CDR1 SGHRS, CDR2 YFSETQ. With V trimmed by 3 bases and J by 4 bases, 2 bases remained unmatched. CDR3 coding DNA: TGCGCCAGCAGCTCCGGGACAGGGGCAGATACGCAGTATTTT. Translating gives CASSSGTGADTQYF.

The rearrangement uses TRBV6-5 and TRBJ1-5; D remains unclear. Germline assignment: CDR1 MNHEY and CDR2 SVGAGI. Trimming left V 6 bases short and J 9 bases short, with 12 bases between. The CDR3 is made up of 12 amino acids. CDR3 nucleotide sequence: TGTGCCAGCAGCCCGTCGCGGGGGCCCCAGCATTTT. Translating gives CASSPSRGPQHF.

The rearrangement uses TRBV27 and TRBJ1-2, with 9 bases lining up with TRBD1. Germline CDR1 and CDR2: MNHEY and SMNVEV (reference sequence). The CDR3 is made up of 17 amino acids. The J segment lost 3 bases and the V segment lost 4 bases, leaving 12 bases of the junction unmatched. This chain's CDR3 is CASSYLNTGQGDYGYTF. The CDR3 DNA is TGTGCCAGCAGTTACTTAAATACGGGACAGGGAGACTATGGCTACACCTTC.

The rearrangement joins TRBV14 to TRBJ2-5, with unresolved D. The V end was cut by 4 bases, the J end by 1 base, with 10 bases between. The CDR3 runs 14 residues. Germline V lookup: CDR1 SGHDN, CDR2 FVKESK. The chain's CDR3 is CASSPRFFQETQYF. The CDR3 DNA reads as TGTGCCAGCAGCCCGAGGTTCTTCCAAGAGACCCAGTACTTC.